The 21 T cell receptor beta chains given below trace back to one sample, sequenced in a study of Tregs in tolerant kidney transplant recipients. These receptors have no known antigen. Clones were read by immunoSEQ multiplex PCR, and TCRdb kept only the in-frame ones, dropping some. The sample consists of 1,500 to 2,000 clones, about 70% of them appearing once. Material for sequencing was CD8+ T cells from blood cultured with allogeneic cells. These receptors all stem from a human donor in good health.

This clone was seen only a few times. The chain uses TRBV4-1 and TRBJ2-7; 7 bases align to TRBD1. Germline trimming cut 5 bases from V and 2 bases from J; bases unmatched to any gene: 6. Germline V gene data show CDR1 as MGHRA and CDR2 as YSYEKL. CDR3 length: 14 residues. CDR3 nucleotides: TGCGCCAGCAGCGTCCGACAGGGTCCCTACGAGCAGTACTTC. Protein: CASSVRQGPYEQYF.

The chain couples TRBV27 to TRBJ1-2, with TRBD1 matching 8 bases. CDR1 is MNHEY, CDR2 SMNVEV, per germline (reference sequence). This CDR3 is 13 amino acids long. The trim removed 3 bases at V and 8 bases at J, leaving 5 bases unmatched. The chain's CDR3 is CASSFQGAGGYTF. For the CDR3, the DNA is TGTGCCAGCAGTTTCCAGGGGGCTGGGGGCTACACCTTC.

The count of this clone is one. The rearrangement links TRBV13 to TRBJ1-2, with TRBD1 identical over 7 bases. This CDR3 has 16 amino acids. Per germline, CDR1 PRHDT and CDR2 FYEKMQ (reference sequence). Germline trimming cut 4 bases from V and 2 bases from J; bases unmatched to any gene: 10. The CDR3 protein is CASSSWDSVQNYGYTF. Written as DNA, the CDR3 is TGTGCCAGCAGCTCCTGGGACAGCGTCCAAAACTATGGCTACACCTTC.

The rearrangement links TRBV27 to TRBJ1-1, with 8 bases that match TRBD1. CDR1 and CDR2 from the germline V gene are MNHEY and SMNVEV (reference sequence). The CDR3 is 19 amino acids. With 1 base clipped from V and 0 bases from J, the junction kept 13 bases outside the gene matches. CDR3 in DNA: TGTGCCAGCAGTTTATTAGTGGACAGGGAGGGGAACCTGAACACTGAAGCTTTCTTT. Translating gives CASSLLVDREGNLNTEAFF.

This chain joins TRBV27 and TRBJ2-1; tentative D call: TRBD2 (5 bases). Germline V gene lookup returns CDR1 MNHEY and CDR2 SMNVEV (reference sequence). This CDR3 has 16 residues. Trimming stripped 4 bases from V and 3 bases from J, with 16 bases between. DNA for the CDR3: TGTGCCAGCAGTTCGAGGGCCGGACTGCTCTACAATGAGCAGTTCTTC. This codes for CASSSRAGLLYNEQFF.

This clone came up a few times. The rearrangement links TRBV6-1 to TRBJ2-7; a possible D gene is TRBD1 (8 bases). Germline CDR1 is MNHNS and CDR2 is SASEGT. V lost 11 bases and J 0 bases, leaving 17 bases between the germline ends. This CDR3 contains 14 residues. CDR3 sequence: CAGGQGGSSYEQYF. The DNA of the CDR3 is TGTGCCGGAGGACAGGGCGGGAGCTCCTACGAGCAGTACTTC.

This clone was seen more than once but under ten times. V is TRBV10-3 and J is TRBJ1-2; 8 nucleotides align to TRBD1. The junction had 8 bases not matched to a gene; V was cut back by 2 bases and J by 6 bases. CDR1 is ENHRY, CDR2 SYGVKD, per germline. The length of the CDR3 is 15 residues. The CDR3, as DNA: TGTGCCATCAGTGAGGTGGCCAGGGGGCTTGATGGCTACACCTTC. This gives the protein CAISEVARGLDGYTF.

The rearrangement joins TRBV4-1 to TRBJ1-6, with no clear D. The germline gives CDR1 MGHRA, CDR2 YSYEKL. V was trimmed by 1 base and J by 3 bases, leaving 13 bases between them. The CDR3 has 17 amino acids. CDR3 sequence (DNA): TGCGCCAGCAGCCAAGCGCCCCCGGCGGACTATAATTCACCCCTCCACTTT. It codes for CASSQAPPADYNSPLHF.

This clone has a handful of counts. The chain carries TRBV5-1 and TRBJ2-7; D uncertain. The length of the CDR3 is 14 residues. Per the germline V gene, CDR1 is SGHRS and CDR2 is YFSETQ. Trimming shortened V by 1 base and J by 3 bases, and 11 bases separated the two germline ends. The CDR3 loop is CASSLYGLNYEQYF. In DNA, the CDR3 is TGCGCCAGCAGCTTGTACGGTTTAAACTACGAGCAGTACTTC. Filled out from reference TRBV5-1 and TRBJ2-7, the complete variable domain reads KAGVTQTPRYLIKTRGQQVTLSCSPISGHRSVSWYQQTPGQGLQFLFEYFSETQRNKGNFPGRFSGRQFSNSRSEMNVSTLELGDSALYLCASSLYGLNYEQYFGPGTRLTVT.

This sequence joins TRBV5-4 and TRBJ2-5, with unresolved D. Trimming shortened V by 0 bases and J by 10 bases, and 16 bases separated the two germline ends. CDR1 and CDR2 from the germline V gene are SGHNT and YYREEE (reference sequence). The CDR3 contains 14 residues. The CDR3, as DNA: TGTGCCAGCAGCTTGGGACGAGGTTTAATAGACCAGTACTTC. This gives the protein CASSLGRGLIDQYF.

This chain uses TRBV5-4 with TRBJ2-7, with D perhaps matching TRBD2 (6 bases). Germline assignment: CDR1 SGHNT and CDR2 YYREEE (reference sequence). The CDR3 loop spans 13 amino acids. Trimming cost V 3 bases and J 3 bases, with 10 bases left between them. The DNA of the CDR3 is TGTGCCAGCAGCTGGGGACTGCACTACGAGCAGTACTTC. Protein sequence: CASSWGLHYEQYF.

The chain links TRBV6-4 to TRBJ2-7; tentatively, D is TRBD1 (5 bases). V lost 4 bases, J lost 4 bases, and 11 bases lay in between. From germline, CDR1 is MRHNA and CDR2 SNTAGT. The length of the CDR3 is 13 residues. CDR3 protein: CASSVDSGYEQYF. The CDR3 region has the DNA TGTGCCAGCAGTGTCGACAGTGGTTACGAGCAGTACTTC.

The chain carries TRBV11-3 and TRBJ1-5, with 7 bases fitting TRBD1. The germline V gene has CDR1 SGHNT and CDR2 YENEEA. This CDR3 is built from 15 residues. After removal of 11 bases from V and 7 bases from J, the junction contained 17 bases not matched to a gene. This chain's CDR3 is CAPRKTNRGGQPQHF. DNA for the CDR3: TGTGCCCCCCGAAAAACAAACAGGGGAGGCCAGCCCCAGCATTTT.

This clone was detected only a few times. The V gene is TRBV4-1, the J gene TRBJ1-1; 7 nucleotides align to TRBD1. With V trimmed by 3 bases and J by 8 bases, 9 bases remained unmatched. The CDR3 extends over 14 amino acids. In germline, CDR1 is MGHRA, CDR2 YSYEKL. CDR3 sequence reads: CASSQRTGWEEAFF. CDR3 sequence (DNA): TGCGCCAGCAGCCAGAGGACAGGCTGGGAGGAAGCTTTCTTT.

The chain is built from TRBV9 and TRBJ2-7; 11 bases are a match to TRBD1. The CDR3 extends over 13 amino acids. The V gene end was trimmed by 3 bases and the J gene end by 5 bases; junction bases not matched to a gene: 1. Germline V gene data show CDR1 as SGDLS and CDR2 as YYNGEE. CDR3 DNA sequence: TGTGCCAGCAGCGGGACAGGGGGCAACGAGCAGTACTTC. The encoded protein is CASSGTGGNEQYF. The complete variable domain, with remaining parts taken from reference TRBV9 and TRBJ2-7, reads DSGVTQTPKHLITATGQRVTLRCSPRSGDLSVYWYQQSLDQGLQFLIQYYNGEERAKGNILERFSAQQFPDLHSELNLSSLELGDSALYFCASSGTGGNEQYFGPGTRLTVT.

This chain connects TRBV7-6 to TRBJ1-4; 12 bases align to TRBD1. With V trimmed by 8 bases and J by 8 bases, 6 bases remained unmatched. Germline CDR1 reads SGHVS; CDR2 reads FNYEAQ. This CDR3 spans 14 amino acids. CDR3 sequence: CASQRGTGGEKLFF. In DNA form, the CDR3 reads TGTGCCAGCCAGAGGGGGACAGGGGGCGAAAAACTGTTTTTT.

V and J are TRBV29-1 and TRBJ2-1; 11 bases agree with TRBD2. This CDR3 has 14 residues. Germline CDR1 and CDR2: SQVTM and ANQGSEA. Trimming at V came to 3 bases and at J to 15 bases, leaving 13 bases not matched to a gene. In nucleotides, the CDR3 is TGCAGCGTTGAGGTAGCACTAGCGGGAGTCCGGGGGTTCTTC. Translated: CSVEVALAGVRGFF.

The chain is built from TRBV19 and TRBJ1-5; D is ambiguous. The V gene lost 1 base and the J gene lost 4 bases, with 14 bases spanning the gap. Germline CDR1 reads LNHDA; CDR2 reads SQIVND (reference sequence). The CDR3 consists of 16 residues. CDR3 bases: TGTGCCAGTAGTATAGGCCTCCGACGGCCGAATCAGCCCCAGCATTTT. Amino acids: CASSIGLRRPNQPQHF.

V and J are TRBV11-2 and TRBJ1-2; no firm D call. There are 13 residues in the CDR3. The V gene lost 1 base and the J gene lost 4 bases, with 7 bases spanning the gap. Germline CDR1 SGHAT, CDR2 FQNNGV. Written as DNA, the CDR3 is TGTGCCAGCAGCTTAGGGCGGAGCTATGGCTACACCTTC. It yields the protein CASSLGRSYGYTF.

The chain couples TRBV7-9 to TRBJ2-7; TRBD2 matches at 10 bases. The ends lost 1 base at V and 6 bases at J; junction bases unmatched: 6. The CDR3 is 15 amino acids. The germline V gene has CDR1 SEHNR and CDR2 FQNEAQ (reference sequence). The CDR3 spells CASSLGPGTSVEQYF. CDR3 coding DNA: TGTGCCAGCAGCTTAGGGCCCGGGACTAGCGTCGAGCAGTACTTC.

The chain is built from TRBV7-7 and TRBJ2-5; D remains ambiguous. V was trimmed by 5 bases and J by 1 base, leaving 14 bases between them. Germline V gene sequence: CDR1 SSHAT, CDR2 FNYEAQ (reference sequence). This CDR3 is 15 amino acids long. This CDR3 reads CASSPNRVTQETQYF. The CDR3 DNA reads TGTGCCAGCAGCCCCAACAGAGTAACCCAAGAGACCCAGTACTTC. Full variable domain (remainder filled in from reference TRBV7-7 and TRBJ2-5): GAGVSQSPRYKVTKRGQDVTLRCDPISSHATLYWYQQALGQGPEFLTYFNYEAQPDKSGLPSDRFSAERPEGSISTLTIQRTEQRDSAMYRCASSPNRVTQETQYFGPGTRLLVL.